The 15 T cell receptor beta chains listed next were all sequenced from one sample in a study of cytomegalovirus exposure and HLA in healthy donors. The PCR employed 60 Vbeta primers together with 13 Jbeta primers. The data were produced by immunoSEQ multiplex PCR, yet TCRdb's version contains in-frame clones alone and is incomplete. The repertoire holds 120,000 or so clones, with 75% to 90% as singletons. Sequencing input: PBMCs. The receptors derive from a man between 25 and 39 years old in good health and CMV-seronegative.

CDR3: CASSLAVAGTEQFF. The CDR3 bases are TGTGCCAGCAGCTTGGCCGTAGCGGGTACTGAGCAGTTCTTC. V and J are TRBV5-6 and TRBJ2-1; 7 bases agree with TRBD2. V gave up 0 bases and J gave up 9 bases; unmatched junction bases: 6. The CDR3 contains 14 residues. Germline V CDR1 and CDR2: SGHDT, YYEEEE. Combining the CDR3 with reference TRBV5-6 and TRBJ2-1 gives the whole variable domain DAGVTQSPTHLIKTRGQQVTLRCSPKSGHDTVSWYQQALGQGPQFIFQYYEEEERQRGNFPDRFSGHQFPNYSSELNVNALLLGDSALYLCASSLAVAGTEQFFGPGTRLTVL.

The chain carries TRBV11-2 and TRBJ1-2, with TRBD1 matching over 7 bases. V was pared by 0 bases and J by 7 bases, with 5 bases of the junction left unmatched. Germline V gene lookup returns CDR1 SGHAT and CDR2 FQNNGV. This CDR3 has 14 amino acids. The CDR3 spells CASSLERGRGGYTF. The CDR3 DNA reads as TGTGCCAGCAGCTTAGAGAGGGGGCGGGGTGGCTACACCTTC.

The chain links TRBV28 to TRBJ1-5; 7 bases are shared with TRBD1. CDR3 size: 15 residues. The junction had 7 bases not matched to a gene; V was cut back by 6 bases and J by 2 bases. Germline V gene lookup returns CDR1 MDHEN and CDR2 SYDVKM. The CDR3: CASRKQGSGNQPQHF. The CDR3 DNA follows: TGTGCCAGCAGGAAACAGGGGTCTGGCAATCAGCCCCAGCATTTT.

This clone was seen a handful of times. The V gene is TRBV14, the J gene TRBJ2-7; TRBD2 aligns across 13 bases. Germline lookup yields CDR1 SGHDN and CDR2 FVKESK. This CDR3 has 17 residues. The ends lost 1 base at V and 3 bases at J; junction bases unmatched: 6. CDR3 nucleotide sequence: TGTGCCAGCAGCCAAGGTGGACTAGCGGGAGACCGCTACGAGCAGTACTTC. It is translated as CASSQGGLAGDRYEQYF. Full variable domain (rest looked up from reference TRBV14 and TRBJ2-7): EAGVTQFPSHSVIEKGQTVTLRCDPISGHDNLYWYRRVMGKEIKFLLHFVKESKQDESGMPNNRFLAERTGGTYSTLKVQPAELEDSGVYFCASSQGGLAGDRYEQYFGPGTRLTVT.

This CDR3 reads CASTKNRRVGTQPQHF. CDR3 nucleotide sequence: TGCGCCAGCACCAAAAACCGACGGGTGGGTACTCAGCCCCAGCATTTT. The chain is built from TRBV10-1 and TRBJ1-5; D call uncertain. Germline CDR1 reads WNHNN; CDR2 reads SYGVQD (reference sequence). V was shortened by 7 bases and J by 6 bases, with 22 bases between the two germline ends. The CDR3 loop spans 16 amino acids.

The rearrangement links TRBV10-3 to TRBJ2-7; TRBD2 matches at 7 bases. Per germline, CDR1 ENHRY and CDR2 SYGVKD. The CDR3 runs 17 residues. V was clipped by 5 bases and J by 0 bases; unmatched bases: 13. The CDR3 loop reads CAISYEGGALISYEQYF. In nucleotides, the CDR3 is TGTGCCATCAGTTACGAGGGAGGGGCCTTAATCTCCTACGAGCAGTACTTC.

The chain links TRBV25-1 to TRBJ2-5; D perhaps matches TRBD1 (5 bases). The CDR3 is made up of 13 amino acids. V was pared by 2 bases and J by 7 bases, with 11 bases between. Germline assignment: CDR1 MGHDK and CDR2 SYGVNS. The DNA of the CDR3 is TGTGCCAGCAGTGAAAGCTCAAGGGGGACCCAGTACTTC. The encoded protein is CASSESSRGTQYF.

The genes are TRBV19 and TRBJ2-1; TRBD2 aligns across 8 bases. Losses at the gene ends were 1 base for V and 9 bases for J; bases not matched to a gene: 8. There are 15 residues in the CDR3. Germline V gene lookup returns CDR1 LNHDA and CDR2 SQIVND (reference sequence). CDR3 protein: CASSIAGGVLGEQFF. The CDR3 coding sequence is TGTGCCAGTAGTATAGCGGGAGGGGTCCTTGGTGAGCAGTTCTTC. Full variable domain (remainder filled in from reference TRBV19 and TRBJ2-1): DGGITQSPKYLFRKEGQNVTLSCEQNLNHDAMYWYRQDPGQGLRLIYYSQIVNDFQKGDIAEGYSVSREKKESFPLTVTSAQKNPTAFYLCASSIAGGVLGEQFFGPGTRLTVL.

The chain joins TRBV6-5 to TRBJ2-7, with a weak D call TRBD1 (6 bases). This CDR3 is built from 15 residues. The V and J ends lost 6 bases and 0 bases respectively, with 15 bases between them. Germline-derived CDR1 and CDR2 are MNHEY and SVGAGI. The CDR3 bases are TGTGCCAGCAGACATGACAGGCAAAGCTCCTACGAGCAGTACTTC. Protein sequence: CASRHDRQSSYEQYF.

The J gene is TRBJ2-3, the V gene TRBV10-3; TRBD2 matches at 9 bases. This CDR3 contains 16 residues. CDR1 ENHRY and CDR2 SYGVKD come from the germline V gene. The V and J ends lost 0 bases and 4 bases, in that order; junction bases with no gene match: 5. The CDR3 region is CAISESVAGVSDTQYF. The DNA of the CDR3 is TGTGCCATCAGTGAGTCAGTAGCGGGAGTTTCAGATACGCAGTATTTT.

The chain couples TRBV7-9 to TRBJ2-1; tentative D call: TRBD2 (6 bases). This CDR3 spans 17 amino acids. The germline gives CDR1 SEHNR, CDR2 FQNEAQ (reference sequence). V lost 4 bases and J 1 base, leaving 17 bases between the germline ends. This chain's CDR3 is CASSSGGRSGSYNEQFF. CDR3 in DNA: TGTGCCAGCAGCTCTGGTGGGCGAAGCGGGTCCTACAATGAGCAGTTCTTC. Full variable domain (remainder filled in from reference TRBV7-9 and TRBJ2-1): DTGVSQNPRHKITKRGQNVTFRCDPISEHNRLYWYRQTLGQGPEFLTYFQNEAQLEKSRLLSDRFSAERPKGSFSTLEIQRTEQGDSAMYLCASSSGGRSGSYNEQFFGPGTRLTVL.

CDR3 in DNA: TGCGCCAGCAGCCTGGAGGGCCCAGATACGCAGTATTTT. Translation: CASSLEGPDTQYF. J is TRBJ2-3 and V is TRBV10-1, with TRBD2 as a possible D gene (6 bases). CDR3 size: 13 residues. Trimming left V 6 bases short and J 4 bases short, with 11 bases between. Germline V lookup: CDR1 WNHNN, CDR2 SYGVQD (reference sequence).

This clone was counted only a few times. This sample includes further DNA sequences coding for the same CDR3. The chain carries TRBV6-5 and TRBJ1-3; D gene unclear. Germline loops: CDR1 MNHEY, CDR2 SVGAGI. V was shortened by 0 bases and J by 0 bases, with 6 bases between the two germline ends. CDR3 length: 15 residues. The CDR3 nucleotides read TGTGCCAGCAGTTACTCCGGAGGCTCTGGAAACACCATATATTTT. Residues: CASSYSGGSGNTIYF.

The chain has TRBV2 and TRBJ1-2; 7 bases map to TRBD1. CDR3 length: 15 residues. V lost 2 bases and J lost 7; bases outside the gene matches: 10. Germline values: CDR1 SNHLY, CDR2 FYNNEI. CDR3 region: CASSEFRGSVCGYTF. In DNA form, the CDR3 reads TGTGCCAGCAGTGAATTCAGGGGGTCTGTATGTGGCTACACCTTC.

The J gene is TRBJ2-1, the V gene TRBV29-1, with a possible D match to TRBD2 (6 bases). Per the germline V gene, CDR1 is SQVTM and CDR2 is ANQGSEA. With 5 bases removed from V and 0 bases from J, the gap between germline ends came to 8 bases. The CDR3 contains 13 residues. CDR3 in amino acids: CSVFGGSYNEQFF. The CDR3 DNA sequence: TGCAGCGTTTTCGGGGGCTCCTACAATGAGCAGTTCTTC.